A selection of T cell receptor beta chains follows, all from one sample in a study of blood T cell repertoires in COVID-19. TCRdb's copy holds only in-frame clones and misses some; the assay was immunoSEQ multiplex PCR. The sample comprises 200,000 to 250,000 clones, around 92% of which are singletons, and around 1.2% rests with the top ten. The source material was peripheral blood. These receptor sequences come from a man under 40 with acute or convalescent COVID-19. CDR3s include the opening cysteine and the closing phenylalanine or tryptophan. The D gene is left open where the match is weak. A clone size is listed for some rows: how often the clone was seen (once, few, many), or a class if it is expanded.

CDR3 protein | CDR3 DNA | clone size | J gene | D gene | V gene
CASSQTRPGLGVYEQYF | TGCGCCAGCAGCCAAACTCGCCCGGGACTAGGAGTTTACGAGCAGTACTTC | . | TRBJ2-7 | TRBD2 | TRBV4-1
CASSIQQGAAETQYF | TGCGCCAGCAGCATCCAACAGGGGGCGGCAGAGACCCAGTACTTC | . | TRBJ2-5 | TRBD1 | TRBV5-1
CSVGTGSYNEQFF | TGCAGCGTTGGAACGGGGTCCTACAATGAGCAGTTCTTC | . | TRBJ2-1 | . | TRBV29-1
CASSQVALAGPWGEQYF | TGTGCCAGCAGCCAAGTAGCGCTAGCGGGCCCCTGGGGAGAGCAGTACTTC | . | TRBJ2-7 | TRBD2 | TRBV3-1/TRBV3-2
CAWRYPGAAGRETQYF | TGTGCCTGGAGATACCCCGGGGCCGCAGGGAGGGAGACCCAGTACTTC | . | TRBJ2-5 | . | TRBV30
CAALIRTNTEAFF | TGTGCCGCGCTCATCCGTACGAACACTGAAGCTTTCTTT | once | TRBJ1-1 | . | TRBV30
CASSMGMGGPRDTQYF | TGTGCCAGTAGTATGGGTATGGGGGGTCCTCGAGATACGCAGTATTTT | . | TRBJ2-3 | . | TRBV19
CASIPEQNTQYF | TGTGCCAGCATCCCGGAACAGAATACGCAGTATTTT | . | TRBJ2-3 | . | TRBV11-2
CASSQRGAAGELFF | TGCGCCAGCAGCCAACGGGGGGCAGCCGGGGAGCTGTTTTTT | . | TRBJ2-2 | . | TRBV4-1
CASSLYRGDNSPLHF | TGTGCCAGCAGCCTGTACAGGGGCGATAATTCACCCCTCCACTTT | . | TRBJ1-6 | TRBD1 | TRBV2
CASSRSVTGGNSPLHF | TGTGCCAGTAGTAGGTCGGTGACAGGGGGGAATTCACCCCTCCACTTT | . | TRBJ1-6 | TRBD1 | TRBV19
CASSLARGEAYEQYF | TGTGCCAGCAGCTTAGCGCGGGGAGAGGCGTACGAGCAGTACTTC | . | TRBJ2-7 | . | TRBV7-6
CASSFNGYGYTF | TGTGCCAGCAGTTTCAACGGTTATGGCTACACCTTC | . | TRBJ1-2 | . | TRBV12-3/TRBV12-4
CASSRSRTGYSSTDTQYF | TGTGCCAGCAGCCGTAGTCGGACAGGGTATTCTAGCACAGATACGCAGTATTTT | . | TRBJ2-3 | TRBD1 | TRBV7-8
CASSQGLGQGGEETQYF | TGTGCCAGCAGCCAAGGTCTGGGACAGGGAGGGGAAGAGACCCAGTACTTC | . | TRBJ2-5 | TRBD1 | TRBV4-2
CASSYAPGVSYNEQFF | TGTGCCAGCAGTTACGCCCCAGGGGTGTCCTACAATGAGCAGTTCTTC | . | TRBJ2-1 | . | TRBV6-5
CASSLDSGEQYF | TGTGCCAGCAGCTTGGACTCAGGCGAGCAGTACTTC | . | TRBJ2-7 | . | TRBV5-4
CASSPQGVTEAFF | TGTGCCAGCAGCCCCCAGGGGGTAACTGAAGCTTTCTTT | . | TRBJ1-1 | TRBD1 | TRBV5-6
CASSFRMVAGENIQYF | TGTGCCAGCAGCTTTAGAATGGTAGCGGGGGAAAACATTCAGTACTTC | . | TRBJ2-4 | . | TRBV21-1
CASSYSPGQGSGYTF | TGTGCCAGCAGTTACTCACCGGGACAGGGGAGTGGCTACACCTTC | . | TRBJ1-2 | TRBD1 | TRBV6-6
CASSPHGGVLLQKTQYF | TGTGCCAGCAGTCCCCATGGGGGGGTACTCCTCCAAAAGACCCAGTACTTC | . | TRBJ2-5 | TRBD2 | TRBV28
CASSRDRDNTEAFF | TGCGCCAGCAGCCGGGACAGGGATAACACTGAAGCTTTCTTT | . | TRBJ1-1 | TRBD1 | TRBV5-1
CSARGLAQQYF | TGCAGTGCTAGAGGGCTAGCGCAGCAGTACTTC | . | TRBJ2-7 | . | TRBV20-1
CATSTHRGLDSYEQYF | TGTGCCACCAGCACACACAGGGGGCTCGACTCCTACGAGCAGTACTTC | . | TRBJ2-7 | TRBD1 | TRBV15
CASSLPSSRTEAFF | TGTGCCAGCAGTTTACCTTCCAGTCGCACTGAAGCTTTCTTT | once | TRBJ1-1 | . | TRBV5-4
CASSQATGYEQYF | TGTGCCAGCAGCCAAGCTACAGGGTACGAGCAGTACTTC | . | TRBJ2-7 | . | TRBV3-1/TRBV3-2
CASSGSRTGHNQPQHF | TGTGCCAGCAGTGGGAGCCGGACAGGGCACAATCAGCCCCAGCATTTT | . | TRBJ1-5 | TRBD1 | TRBV2
CASRDNRNYNEQFF | TGTGCCAGCAGAGACAACCGCAATTACAATGAGCAGTTCTTC | . | TRBJ2-1 | . | TRBV5-4
CASSLGLNIITQYF | TGTGCCAGCAGCCTGGGACTTAATATAATAACTCAGTATTTT | many | TRBJ2-3 | . | TRBV3-1/TRBV3-2
CASSSSGGELFF | TGCGCCAGCAGCTCCAGCGGGGGGGAGCTGTTTTTT | . | TRBJ2-2 | . | TRBV5-1
CASSRQGATEAFF | TGTGCCAGCAGCCGACAGGGGGCCACTGAAGCTTTCTTT | . | TRBJ1-1 | TRBD1 | TRBV5-4
CASREVGGYTF | TGTGCCAGCAGGGAGGTGGGTGGCTACACCTTC | . | TRBJ1-2 | . | TRBV2
CASSLTSGTYNEQFF | TGTGCCAGCAGCCTGACTAGCGGGACCTACAATGAGCAGTTCTTC | . | TRBJ2-1 | TRBD2 | TRBV3-1/TRBV3-2
CASSSTTILPRELFF | TGTGCCAGCAGTTCGACTACCATTCTCCCCCGGGAGCTGTTTTTT | . | TRBJ2-2 | . | TRBV28
CASSKEMNTEAFF | TGCGCCAGCAGCAAGGAGATGAACACTGAAGCTTTCTTT | . | TRBJ1-1 | . | TRBV5-1
CASSQGGVNNEKLFF | TGTGCCAGCAGCCAAGGCGGGGTAAATAATGAAAAACTGTTTTTT | . | TRBJ1-4 | . | TRBV11-2
CASSKDRKNQPQHF | TGTGCCAGTAGTAAAGACAGGAAGAATCAGCCCCAGCATTTT | . | TRBJ1-5 | . | TRBV19
CASSLAGRDTQYF | TGTGCCAGCAGTCTAGCGGGGAGAGATACGCAGTATTTT | . | TRBJ2-3 | TRBD2 | TRBV28
CASSRDFRVTETQYF | TGTGCCAGCAGCCGGGACTTTAGGGTTACAGAGACCCAGTACTTC | . | TRBJ2-5 | . | TRBV6-5
CASSQSERSYEQYF | TGCGCCAGCAGCCAATCGGAGCGGTCCTACGAGCAGTACTTC | once | TRBJ2-7 | . | TRBV4-1
CASSRSGGTEAFF | TGTGCCAGCAGCAGGAGTGGAGGAACTGAAGCTTTCTTT | . | TRBJ1-1 | . | TRBV3-1/TRBV3-2
CASSAKVLAVFYNEQFF | TGTGCCAGCAGCGCTAAAGTACTAGCGGTATTCTACAATGAGCAGTTCTTC | once | TRBJ2-1 | TRBD2 | TRBV9